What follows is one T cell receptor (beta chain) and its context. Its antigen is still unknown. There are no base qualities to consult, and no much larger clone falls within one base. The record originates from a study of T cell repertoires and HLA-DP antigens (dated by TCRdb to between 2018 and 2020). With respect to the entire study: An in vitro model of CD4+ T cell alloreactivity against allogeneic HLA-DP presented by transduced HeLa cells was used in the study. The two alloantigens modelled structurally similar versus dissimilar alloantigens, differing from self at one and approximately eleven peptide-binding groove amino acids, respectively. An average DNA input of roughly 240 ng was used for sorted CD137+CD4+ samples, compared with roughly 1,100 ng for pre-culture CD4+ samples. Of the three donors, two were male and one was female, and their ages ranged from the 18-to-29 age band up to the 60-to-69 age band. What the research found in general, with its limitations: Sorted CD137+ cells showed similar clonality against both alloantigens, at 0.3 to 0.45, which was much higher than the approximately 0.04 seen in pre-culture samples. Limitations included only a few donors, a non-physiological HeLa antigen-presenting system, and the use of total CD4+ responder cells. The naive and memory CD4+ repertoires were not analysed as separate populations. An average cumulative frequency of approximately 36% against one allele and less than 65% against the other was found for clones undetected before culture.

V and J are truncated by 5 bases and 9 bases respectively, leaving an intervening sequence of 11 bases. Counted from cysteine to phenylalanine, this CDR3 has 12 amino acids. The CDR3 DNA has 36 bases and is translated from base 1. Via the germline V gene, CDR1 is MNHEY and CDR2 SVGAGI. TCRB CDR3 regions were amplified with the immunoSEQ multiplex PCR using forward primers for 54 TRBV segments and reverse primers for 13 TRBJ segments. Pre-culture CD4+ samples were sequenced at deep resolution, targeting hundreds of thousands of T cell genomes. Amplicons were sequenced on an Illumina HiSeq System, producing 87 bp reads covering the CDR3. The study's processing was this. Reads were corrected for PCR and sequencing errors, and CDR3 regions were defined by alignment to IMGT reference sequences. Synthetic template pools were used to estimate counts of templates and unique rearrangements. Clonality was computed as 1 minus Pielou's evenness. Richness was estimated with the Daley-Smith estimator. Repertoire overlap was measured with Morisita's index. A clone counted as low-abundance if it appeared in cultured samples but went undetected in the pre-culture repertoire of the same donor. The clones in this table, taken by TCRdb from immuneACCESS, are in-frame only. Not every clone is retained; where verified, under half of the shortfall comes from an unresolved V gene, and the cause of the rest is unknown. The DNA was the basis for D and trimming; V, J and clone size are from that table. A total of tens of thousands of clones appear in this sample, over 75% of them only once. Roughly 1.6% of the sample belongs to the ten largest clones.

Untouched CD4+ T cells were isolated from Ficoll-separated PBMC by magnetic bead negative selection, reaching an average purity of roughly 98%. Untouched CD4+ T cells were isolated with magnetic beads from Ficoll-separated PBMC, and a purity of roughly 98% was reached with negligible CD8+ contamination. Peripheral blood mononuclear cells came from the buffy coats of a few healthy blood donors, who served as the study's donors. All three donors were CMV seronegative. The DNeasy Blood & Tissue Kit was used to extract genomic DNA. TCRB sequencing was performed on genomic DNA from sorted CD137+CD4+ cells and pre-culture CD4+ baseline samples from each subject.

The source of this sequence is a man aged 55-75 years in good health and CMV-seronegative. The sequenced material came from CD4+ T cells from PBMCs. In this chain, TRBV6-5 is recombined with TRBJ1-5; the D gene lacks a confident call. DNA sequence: TGTGCCAGCAGTGACGATCGGGGGCCCCAGCATTTT. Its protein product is CASSDDRGPQHF.